The 25 T cell receptor beta chains listed next were all sequenced from one sample in a study of T cells expressing NK-cell markers. TCRdb re-called the 5' RACE reads; one entry per CDR3 protein, DNA not given. With about 170,000 distinct CDR3 sequences in the sample, the ten largest clones hold around 20%. What was sequenced was blood T cells: a sorted CD56 or NKG2C T cell subset, CD4+ or CD8+ T cells, or bulk PBMC T cells (not recorded which). The receptors here all came from a man aged 18 to 69 in good health.

The chain uses TRBV6-1 and TRBJ2-5; with no DNA, the TCRdb D assignment of TRBD1 cannot be verified. Germline CDR1 is MNHNS and CDR2 is SASEGT. CDR3 size: 15 residues. The CDR3 sequence is CASSPGTGNWETQYF.

V and J are TRBV6-5 and TRBJ2-3; TCRdb calls TRBD1, which cannot be checked without DNA. CDR3 length equals 17 residues. Germline V gene data show CDR1 as MNHEY and CDR2 as SVGAGI. CDR3 in amino acids: CASSYSQRDPRTDTQYF.

The chain carries TRBV23-1 and TRBJ2-3; TCRdb's D call, TRBD1, is unchecked because there is no DNA. TRBV23-1 is flagged as an ORF with uncertain function. The CDR3 contains 17 residues. This chain's CDR3 is CASSLPPGRRATDTQYF.

This chain connects TRBV3-1 to TRBJ2-7. Germline V gene lookup returns CDR1 LGHDT and CDR2 YNNKEL (reference sequence). This CDR3 is 13 amino acids long. The CDR3 region is CASSQHPTYEQYF.

The chain uses TRBV18 and TRBJ2-1; the TRBD2 assignment by TCRdb is unverifiable without DNA. The germline V gene encodes CDR1 KGHSH and CDR2 LQKENI. The length of the CDR3 is 18 residues. The CDR3 here is CASSPAGGQISSYNEQFF. The full variable domain, with the rest looked up from reference TRBV18 and TRBJ2-1, is NAGVMQNPRHLVRRRGQEARLRCSPMKGHSHVYWYRQLPEEGLKFMVYLQKENIIDESGMPKERFSAEFPKEGPSILRIQQVVRGDSAAYFCASSPAGGQISSYNEQFFGPGTRLTVL.

This rearrangement joins TRBV18 to TRBJ1-5; with no DNA, the TCRdb D assignment of TRBD1 cannot be verified. This CDR3 is built from 15 residues. CDR1 is KGHSH and CDR2 is LQKENI in the germline V gene. Here the CDR3 reads CASSPPGQGEQPQHF.

The CDR3 loop reads CASSQDQWGVTGELFF. The rearrangement joins TRBV3-1 to TRBJ2-2; TCRdb returns TRBD1, unconfirmable since there is no DNA. This CDR3 comprises 16 residues. From germline, CDR1 is LGHDT and CDR2 YNNKEL (reference sequence).

This sequence joins TRBV2 and TRBJ2-7; the D call of TRBD1 rests on TCRdb alone, since no DNA is present to check it. Per the germline V gene, CDR1 is SNHLY and CDR2 is FYNNEI. This CDR3 spans 14 amino acids. The chain's CDR3 is CASHDQGNYYEQYF. Full variable domain (rest looked up from reference TRBV2 and TRBJ2-7): EPEVTQTPSHQVTQMGQEVILRCVPISNHLYFYWYRQILGQKVEFLVSFYNNEISEKSEIFDDQFSVERPDGSNFTLKIRSTKLEDSAMYFCASHDQGNYYEQYFGPGTRLTVT.

The J gene is TRBJ2-7, the V gene TRBV27; as DNA is missing, the TRBD1 call by TCRdb cannot be tested. CDR3 length equals 14 residues. Germline CDR1 is MNHEY and CDR2 is SMNVEV (reference sequence). CDR3 loop: CASSSVGQGVEQYF.

The chain recombines TRBV9 with TRBJ2-3. Germline V lookup: CDR1 SGDLS, CDR2 YYNGEE. There are 15 residues in the CDR3. Here the CDR3 reads CASSVYELFTDTQYF.

The CDR3 sequence: CASSPLQVWYGYTF. This chain connects TRBV7-9 to TRBJ1-2; TCRdb's D call, TRBD1, is unchecked because there is no DNA. Germline V gives CDR1 SEHNR, CDR2 FQNEAQ (reference sequence). This CDR3 spans 14 amino acids.

V usage is TRBV29-1 and J usage is TRBJ2-1; lacking DNA, the TRBD2 call made by TCRdb goes unchecked. Germline CDR1 reads SQVTM; CDR2 reads ANQGSEA. This CDR3 is 15 amino acids long. CDR3: CSVDGLAGNYNEQFF.

V gene TRBV6-5 combines with J gene TRBJ2-5; no DNA is available, so the TRBD2 call from TCRdb remains unchecked. CDR3 length: 17 residues. CDR1 is MNHEY and CDR2 is SVGAGI in the germline V gene. The CDR3 reads CASSYGGTGWDKETQYF.

The chain employs TRBV5-4 and TRBJ2-7. The CDR3 has 14 amino acids. The germline gives CDR1 SGHNT, CDR2 YYREEE (reference sequence). The CDR3 region is CASNEAGVNYEQYF.

The gene calls are TRBV24-1 and TRBJ2-1; the TCRdb call, TRBD2, lacks DNA for checking. The germline CDR1 and CDR2 sequences are KGHDR and SFDVKD. The CDR3 is made up of 16 amino acids. CDR3 in amino acids: CATSDRTSGPYNEQFF.

J is TRBJ2-1 and V is TRBV15; TCRdb's D call, TRBD1, is unchecked because there is no DNA. The CDR3 loop spans 16 amino acids. Germline values: CDR1 LNHNV, CDR2 YYDKDF (reference sequence). This chain's CDR3 is CATSTYRDRVYNEQFF.

This rearrangement joins TRBV7-2 to TRBJ2-5. The CDR3 totals 13 residues. Germline-derived CDR1 and CDR2 are SGHTA and FQGNSA. This chain's CDR3 is CASSLAWVETQYF.

The gene calls are TRBV3-1 and TRBJ1-1. This CDR3 spans 17 amino acids. Germline V lookup: CDR1 LGHDT, CDR2 YNNKEL (reference sequence). This CDR3 reads CASSQKFRWGMNTEAFF.

This chain links TRBV20-1 with TRBJ1-3. CDR1 and CDR2 (germline): DFQATT, SNEGSKA (reference sequence). This CDR3 comprises 14 residues. The chain's CDR3 is CSARNLMSGNTIYF.

This chain joins TRBV19 and TRBJ1-5; no DNA is available, so the TRBD1 call from TCRdb remains unchecked. The CDR3 sequence is 16 residues long. CDR1 LNHDA and CDR2 SQIVND come from the germline V gene (reference sequence). CDR3 amino acids: CASSIKLGQGSQPQHF.

The chain joins TRBV20-1 to TRBJ2-1; TCRdb selects TRBD2, and the lack of DNA leaves this call unchecked. The V gene's germline CDR1 is DFQATT and CDR2 SNEGSKA (reference sequence). The CDR3 has 18 amino acids. The CDR3 sequence is CSASPERGSGGGVNEQFF.

V usage is TRBV6-2 or TRBV6-3 and J usage is TRBJ2-2. The CDR3 spans 15 residues. Germline CDR1 and CDR2: MNHEY and SVGEGT. The CDR3 sequence: CASSTVTADTGELFF.

CDR3 protein: CATSGLNTEAFF. This sequence joins TRBV15 and TRBJ1-1. Germline CDR1 LNHNV, CDR2 YYDKDF (reference sequence). The CDR3 has 12 amino acids.

The V call is TRBV7-8, the J call TRBJ2-1; checking the TCRdb D call of TRBD1 is not possible without DNA. CDR1 and CDR2 (germline): SGHVS, FQNEAQ. This CDR3 region has 15 residues. The CDR3 here is CASTRGNGAYNEQFF.

This rearrangement joins TRBV6-1 to TRBJ1-2; without DNA, the TCRdb call of TRBD1 cannot be checked. The V gene's germline CDR1 is MNHNS and CDR2 SASEGT. The CDR3 has 15 amino acids. The CDR3: CASSEGTVPYYGYTF.